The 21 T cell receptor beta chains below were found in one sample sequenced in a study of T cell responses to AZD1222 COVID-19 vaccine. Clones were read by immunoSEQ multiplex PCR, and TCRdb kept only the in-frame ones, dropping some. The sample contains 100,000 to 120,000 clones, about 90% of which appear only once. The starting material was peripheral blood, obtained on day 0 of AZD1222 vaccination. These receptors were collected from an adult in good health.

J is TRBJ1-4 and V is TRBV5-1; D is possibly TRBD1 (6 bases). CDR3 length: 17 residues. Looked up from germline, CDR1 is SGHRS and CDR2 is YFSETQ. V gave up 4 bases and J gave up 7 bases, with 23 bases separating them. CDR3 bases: TGCGCCAGCAGCACCACAGGGAACACCCAGGCAGGTGAAAAACTGTTTTTT. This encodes CASSTTGNTQAGEKLFF.

The CDR3 DNA follows: TGTGCCAGCAGTTACTCTTTCAGGGGGCGGAATGGCTACACCTTC. Translating it yields CASSYSFRGRNGYTF. The V call is TRBV6-5, the J call TRBJ1-2, with 8 bases aligning to TRBD1. The CDR3 contains 15 residues. With V trimmed by 0 bases and J by 6 bases, 6 bases remained unmatched. CDR1 is MNHEY and CDR2 is SVGAGI in the germline V gene.

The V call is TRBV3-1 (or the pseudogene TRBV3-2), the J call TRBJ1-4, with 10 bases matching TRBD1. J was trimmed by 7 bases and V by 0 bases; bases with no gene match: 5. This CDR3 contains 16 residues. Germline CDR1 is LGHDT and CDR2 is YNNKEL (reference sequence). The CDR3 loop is CASSQDRDRGSEKLFF. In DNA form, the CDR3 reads TGTGCCAGCAGCCAAGATAGGGACAGGGGAAGTGAAAAACTGTTTTTT.

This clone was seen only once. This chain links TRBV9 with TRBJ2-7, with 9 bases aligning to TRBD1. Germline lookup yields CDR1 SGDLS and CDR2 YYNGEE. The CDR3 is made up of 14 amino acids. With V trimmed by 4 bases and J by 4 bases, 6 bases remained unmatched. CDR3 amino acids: CASSPTGGVYEQYF. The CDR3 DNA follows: TGTGCCAGCAGCCCAACAGGGGGCGTTTACGAGCAGTACTTC. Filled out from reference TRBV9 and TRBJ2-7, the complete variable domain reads DSGVTQTPKHLITATGQRVTLRCSPRSGDLSVYWYQQSLDQGLQFLIQYYNGEERAKGNILERFSAQQFPDLHSELNLSSLELGDSALYFCASSPTGGVYEQYFGPGTRLTVT.

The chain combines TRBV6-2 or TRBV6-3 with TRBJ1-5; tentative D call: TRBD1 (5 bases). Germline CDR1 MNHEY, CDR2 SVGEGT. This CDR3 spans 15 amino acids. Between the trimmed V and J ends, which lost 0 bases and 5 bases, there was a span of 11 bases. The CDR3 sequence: CASSYSGVEDQPQHF. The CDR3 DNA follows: TGTGCCAGCAGTTACTCAGGGGTCGAGGATCAGCCCCAGCATTTT.

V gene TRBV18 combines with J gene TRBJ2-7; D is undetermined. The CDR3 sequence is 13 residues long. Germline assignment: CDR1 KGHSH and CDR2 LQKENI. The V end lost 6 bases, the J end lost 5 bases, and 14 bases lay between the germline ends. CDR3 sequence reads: CASSSGGVDEQYF. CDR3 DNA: TGTGCCAGCTCCAGTGGTGGAGTGGACGAGCAGTACTTC.

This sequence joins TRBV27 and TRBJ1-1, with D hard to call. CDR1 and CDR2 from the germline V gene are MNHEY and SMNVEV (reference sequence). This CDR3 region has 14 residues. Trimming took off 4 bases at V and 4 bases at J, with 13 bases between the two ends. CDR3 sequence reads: CASSYGGSGTEAFF. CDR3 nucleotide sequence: TGTGCCAGCAGTTATGGAGGGTCGGGCACTGAAGCTTTCTTT.

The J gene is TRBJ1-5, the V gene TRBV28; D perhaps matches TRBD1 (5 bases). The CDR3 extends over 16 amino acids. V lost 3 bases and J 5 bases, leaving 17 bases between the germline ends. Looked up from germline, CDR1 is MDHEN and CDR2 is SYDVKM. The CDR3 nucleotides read TGTGCCAGCAGTTTGGTCTCCGGGACTGTCGATCAGCCCCAGCATTTT. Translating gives CASSLVSGTVDQPQHF.

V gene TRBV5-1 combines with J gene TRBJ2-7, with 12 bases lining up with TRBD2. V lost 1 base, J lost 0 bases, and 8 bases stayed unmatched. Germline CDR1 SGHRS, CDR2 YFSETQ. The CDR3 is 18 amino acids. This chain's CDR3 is CASSLNPTSGSNSYEQYF. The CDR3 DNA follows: TGCGCCAGCAGCTTGAACCCGACTAGCGGGAGCAACTCCTACGAGCAGTACTTC. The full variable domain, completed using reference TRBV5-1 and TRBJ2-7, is KAGVTQTPRYLIKTRGQQVTLSCSPISGHRSVSWYQQTPGQGLQFLFEYFSETQRNKGNFPGRFSGRQFSNSRSEMNVSTLELGDSALYLCASSLNPTSGSNSYEQYFGPGTRLTVT.

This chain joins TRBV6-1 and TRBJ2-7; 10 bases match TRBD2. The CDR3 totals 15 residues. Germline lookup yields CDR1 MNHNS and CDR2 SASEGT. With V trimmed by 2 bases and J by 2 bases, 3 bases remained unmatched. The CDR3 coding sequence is TGTGCCAGCAGTGAACTCCTAGCGGGGGCCTACGAGCAGTACTTC. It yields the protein CASSELLAGAYEQYF.

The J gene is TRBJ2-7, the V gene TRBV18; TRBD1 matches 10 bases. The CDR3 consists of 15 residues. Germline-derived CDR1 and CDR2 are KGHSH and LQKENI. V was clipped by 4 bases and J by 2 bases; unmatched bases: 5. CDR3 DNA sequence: TGTGCCAGCTCACTCGGGACAGGGGCTGCCTACGAGCAGTACTTC. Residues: CASSLGTGAAYEQYF. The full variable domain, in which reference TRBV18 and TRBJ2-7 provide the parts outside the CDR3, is NAGVMQNPRHLVRRRGQEARLRCSPMKGHSHVYWYRQLPEEGLKFMVYLQKENIIDESGMPKERFSAEFPKEGPSILRIQQVVRGDSAAYFCASSLGTGAAYEQYFGPGTRLTVT.

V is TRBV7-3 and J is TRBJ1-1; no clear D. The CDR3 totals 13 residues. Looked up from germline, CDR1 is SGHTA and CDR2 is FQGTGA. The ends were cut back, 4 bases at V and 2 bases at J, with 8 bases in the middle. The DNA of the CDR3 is TGTGCCAGCAGCTCTACACCCAACACTGAAGCTTTCTTT. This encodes CASSSTPNTEAFF.

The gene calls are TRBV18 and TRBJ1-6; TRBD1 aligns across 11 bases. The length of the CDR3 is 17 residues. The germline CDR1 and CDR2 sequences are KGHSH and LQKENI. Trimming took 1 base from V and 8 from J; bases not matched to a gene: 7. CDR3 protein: CASSPLNSGQGDSPLHF. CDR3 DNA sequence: TGTGCCAGCTCACCACTTAATTCGGGACAGGGGGATTCACCCCTCCACTTT.

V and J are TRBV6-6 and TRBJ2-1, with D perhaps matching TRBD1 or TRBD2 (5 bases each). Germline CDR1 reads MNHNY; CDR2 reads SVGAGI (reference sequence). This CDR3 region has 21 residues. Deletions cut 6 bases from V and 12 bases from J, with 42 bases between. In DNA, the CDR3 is TGTGCCAGCAGCTACACTCGGGGCCCCAGCCCGGGTAGCTTCCCGGCCGTGAGGCAGTTCTTC. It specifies CASSYTRGPSPGSFPAVRQFF.

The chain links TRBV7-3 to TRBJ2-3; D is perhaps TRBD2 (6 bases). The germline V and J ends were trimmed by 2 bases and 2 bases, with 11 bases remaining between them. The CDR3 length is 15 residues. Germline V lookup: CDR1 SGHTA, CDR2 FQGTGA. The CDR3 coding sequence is TGTGCCAGCAGCTTAGTTAGCGGTAACACAGATACGCAGTATTTT. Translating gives CASSLVSGNTDTQYF.

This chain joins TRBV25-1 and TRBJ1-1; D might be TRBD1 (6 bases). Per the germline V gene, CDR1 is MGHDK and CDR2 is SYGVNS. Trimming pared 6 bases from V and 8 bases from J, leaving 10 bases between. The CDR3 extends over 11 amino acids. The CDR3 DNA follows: TGTGCCAGCAGCGGACAGTTAGAAGCTTTCTTT. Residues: CASSGQLEAFF.

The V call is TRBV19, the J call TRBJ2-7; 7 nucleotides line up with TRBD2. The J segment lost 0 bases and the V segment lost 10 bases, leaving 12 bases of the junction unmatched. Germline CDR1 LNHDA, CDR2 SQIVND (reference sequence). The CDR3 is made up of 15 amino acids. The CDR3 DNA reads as TGTGCCACGGGCCCCAGCGGGACCTTCTCCTACGAGCAGTACTTC. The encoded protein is CATGPSGTFSYEQYF. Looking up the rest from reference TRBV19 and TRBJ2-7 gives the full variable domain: DGGITQSPKYLFRKEGQNVTLSCEQNLNHDAMYWYRQDPGQGLRLIYYSQIVNDFQKGDIAEGYSVSREKKESFPLTVTSAQKNPTAFYLCATGPSGTFSYEQYFGPGTRLTVT.

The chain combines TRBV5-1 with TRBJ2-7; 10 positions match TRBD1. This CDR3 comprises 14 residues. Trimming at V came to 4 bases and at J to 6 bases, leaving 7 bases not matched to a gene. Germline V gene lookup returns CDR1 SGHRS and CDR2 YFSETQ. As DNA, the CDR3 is TGCGCCAGCAGCACCGATGGGACAGGGGTCGAGCAGTACTTC. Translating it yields CASSTDGTGVEQYF.

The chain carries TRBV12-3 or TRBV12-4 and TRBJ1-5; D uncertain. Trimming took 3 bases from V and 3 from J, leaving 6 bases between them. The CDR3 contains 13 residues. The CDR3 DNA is TGTGCCAGCAGTTTCAATGACAATCAGCCCCAGCATTTT. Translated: CASSFNDNQPQHF.

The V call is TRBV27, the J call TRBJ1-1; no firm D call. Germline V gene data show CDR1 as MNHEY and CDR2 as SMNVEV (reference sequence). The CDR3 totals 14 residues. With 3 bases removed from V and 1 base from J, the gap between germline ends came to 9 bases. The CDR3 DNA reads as TGTGCCAGCAGTTTGGCAGACTGGAACACTGAAGCTTTCTTT. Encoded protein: CASSLADWNTEAFF.

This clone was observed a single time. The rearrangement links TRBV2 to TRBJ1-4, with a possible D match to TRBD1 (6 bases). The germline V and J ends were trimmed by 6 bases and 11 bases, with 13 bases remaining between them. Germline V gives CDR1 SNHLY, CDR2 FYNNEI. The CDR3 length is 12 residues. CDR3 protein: CASRGGAPKLFF. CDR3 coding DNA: TGTGCCAGCAGGGGGGGGGCCCCTAAACTGTTTTTT.